The rows below give T cell receptor beta chains drawn from one sample of a study of regulatory T cells. Measured with immunoSEQ multiplex PCR; TCRdb has only the in-frame clones, and not every one. The sample lists about 23,000 clones; around nine tenths were seen once. Sequenced sample: conventional CD4+ T cells sorted from blood. The source of these receptors is a child younger than 18 with CD3G deficiency. CDR3s include the opening cysteine and the closing phenylalanine or tryptophan. A D gene is named only where the DNA matches it firmly. Size tells how often a clone was seen (once, few, many) or the class of an expanded clone, and some rows leave it out.

V	J	length	size	D	CDR3	DNA
TRBV28	TRBJ2-7	13	-	-	CASSFSDSYEQYF	TGTGCCAGCAGTTTCTCCGACTCCTACGAGCAGTACTTC
TRBV28	TRBJ1-1	16	-	TRBD1	CASSLRRPQGSTEAFF	TGTGCCAGCAGTCTCCGCCGGCCACAGGGGAGCACTGAAGCTTTCTTT
TRBV10-1	TRBJ2-2	14	-	TRBD1	CARGRDSSTGELFF	TGCGCCAGAGGAAGGGACAGCTCCACCGGGGAGCTGTTTTTT
TRBV7-9	TRBJ2-3	18	-	TRBD2	CASSKGLAGGSGTDTQYF	TGTGCCAGCAGCAAAGGACTAGCGGGAGGATCGGGCACAGATACGCAGTATTTT
TRBV5-1	TRBJ2-5	13	-	-	CASSLGRSETQYF	TGCGCCAGCAGCTTGGGGAGGTCGGAGACCCAGTACTTC
TRBV28	TRBJ1-2	16	few	TRBD1	CASSLSSAGGVGGYTF	TGTGCCAGCAGTTTATCATCCGCAGGGGGCGTAGGTGGCTACACCTTC
TRBV19	TRBJ2-6	14	-	-	CASKPYSGANVLTF	TGTGCCAGTAAACCGTACTCTGGGGCCAACGTCCTGACTTTC
TRBV6-4	TRBJ2-6	19	-	-	CASSGVRGNPRSGANVLTF	TGTGCCAGCAGTGGCGTCAGGGGAAATCCCCGATCTGGGGCCAACGTCCTGACTTTC
TRBV6-1	TRBJ1-2	13	-	-	CASSPGTVYGYTF	TGTGCCAGCAGTCCCGGGACGGTCTATGGCTACACCTTC
TRBV6-1	TRBJ2-7	13	once	-	CASSASTLAVQYF	TGTGCCAGCAGTGCCTCAACCTTAGCGGTGCAGTACTTC
TRBV11-2	TRBJ2-2	14	-	-	CASSAGAQTGELFF	TGTGCCAGCTCGGCAGGAGCCCAAACCGGGGAGCTGTTTTTT
TRBV5-1	TRBJ2-1	15	-	TRBD2	CASSLTSGSWNEQFF	TGCGCCAGCAGCTTGACTAGCGGGAGTTGGAATGAGCAGTTCTTC
TRBV6-1	TRBJ1-1	15	-	-	CASSERSGGHTEAFF	TGTGCCAGCAGTGAAAGAAGCGGGGGGCACACTGAAGCTTTCTTT
TRBV5-1	TRBJ2-3	15	-	-	CASSLVSPGADTQYF	TGCGCCAGCAGCCTGGTGAGCCCTGGGGCAGATACGCAGTATTTT
TRBV11-2	TRBJ2-3	15	-	-	CASSSWGGSTDTQYF	TGTGCCAGCAGCTCGTGGGGCGGGAGCACAGATACGCAGTATTTT
TRBV7-9	TRBJ2-7	14	-	-	CASSPGTSGYEQYF	TGTGCCAGCAGCCCAGGAACTAGTGGCTACGAGCAGTACTTC
TRBV19	TRBJ1-2	12	-	-	CASSMGGYGYTF	TGTGCCAGTAGTATGGGCGGCTATGGCTACACCTTC
TRBV5-1	TRBJ2-7	14	-	TRBD2	CASSVGLAGDEQYF	TGCGCCAGCAGCGTCGGACTAGCGGGAGACGAGCAGTACTTC
TRBV10-2	TRBJ2-1	15	-	TRBD2	CASRDGLAGWNEQFF	TGCGCCAGCAGGGACGGACTAGCGGGATGGAATGAGCAGTTCTTC
TRBV7-9	TRBJ2-3	16	-	TRBD2	CASSTGLAGGTDTQYF	TGTGCCAGCAGCACGGGACTAGCGGGAGGCACAGATACGCAGTATTTT
TRBV6-6	TRBJ1-4	15	-	-	CASSYPTAKGEKLFF	TGTGCCAGCAGTTACCCGACAGCGAAGGGTGAAAAACTGTTTTTT
TRBV19	TRBJ1-5	17	-	-	CASSIQTRGSSNQPQHF	TGTGCCAGTAGTATTCAGACCAGGGGCTCTAGCAATCAGCCCCAGCATTTT
TRBV30	TRBJ1-1	13	-	-	CAWNQAVNTEAFF	TGTGCCTGGAATCAGGCCGTCAACACTGAAGCTTTCTTT